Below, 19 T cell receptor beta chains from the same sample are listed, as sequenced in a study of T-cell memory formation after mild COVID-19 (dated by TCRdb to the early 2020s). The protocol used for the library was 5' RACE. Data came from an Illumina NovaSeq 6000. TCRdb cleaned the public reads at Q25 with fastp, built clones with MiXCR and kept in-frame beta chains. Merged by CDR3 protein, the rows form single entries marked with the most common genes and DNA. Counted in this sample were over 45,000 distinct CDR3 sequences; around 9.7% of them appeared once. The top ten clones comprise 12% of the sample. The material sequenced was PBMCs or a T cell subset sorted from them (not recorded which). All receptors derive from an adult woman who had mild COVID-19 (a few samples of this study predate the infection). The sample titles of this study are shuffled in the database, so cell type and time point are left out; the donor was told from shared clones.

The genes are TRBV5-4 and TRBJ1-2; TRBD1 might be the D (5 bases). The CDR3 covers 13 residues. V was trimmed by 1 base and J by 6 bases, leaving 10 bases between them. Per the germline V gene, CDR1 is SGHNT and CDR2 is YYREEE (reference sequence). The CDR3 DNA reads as TGTGCCAGCAGCTTGCGAGGGGAGCATGGCTACACCTTC. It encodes CASSLRGEHGYTF. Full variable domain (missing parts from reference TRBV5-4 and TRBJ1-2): ETGVTQSPTHLIKTRGQQVTLRCSSQSGHNTVSWYQQALGQGPQFIFQYYREEENGRGNFPPRFSGLQFPNYSSELNVNALELDDSALYLCASSLRGEHGYTFGSGTRLTVV.

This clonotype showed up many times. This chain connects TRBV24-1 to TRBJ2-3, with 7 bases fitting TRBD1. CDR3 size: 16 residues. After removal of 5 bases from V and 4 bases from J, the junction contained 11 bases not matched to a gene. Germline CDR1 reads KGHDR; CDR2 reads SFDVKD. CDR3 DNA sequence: TGTGCCACCAGTGGGGCCCCGGACAGGCCCCCAGATACGCAGTATTTT. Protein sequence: CATSGAPDRPPDTQYF.

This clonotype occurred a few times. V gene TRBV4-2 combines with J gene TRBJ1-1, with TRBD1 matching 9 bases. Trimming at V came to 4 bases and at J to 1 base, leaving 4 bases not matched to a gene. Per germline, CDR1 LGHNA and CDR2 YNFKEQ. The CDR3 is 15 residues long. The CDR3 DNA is TGTGCCAGCAGCCGGGACAGGGTGACGAACACTGAAGCTTTCTTT. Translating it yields CASSRDRVTNTEAFF.

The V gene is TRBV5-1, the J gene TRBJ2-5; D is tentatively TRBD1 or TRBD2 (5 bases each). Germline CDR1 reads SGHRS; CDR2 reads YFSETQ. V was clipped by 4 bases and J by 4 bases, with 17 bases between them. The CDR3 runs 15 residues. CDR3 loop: CASSRTRTGLETQYF. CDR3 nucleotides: TGCGCCAGCAGCCGCACAAGGACGGGGCTAGAGACCCAGTACTTC.

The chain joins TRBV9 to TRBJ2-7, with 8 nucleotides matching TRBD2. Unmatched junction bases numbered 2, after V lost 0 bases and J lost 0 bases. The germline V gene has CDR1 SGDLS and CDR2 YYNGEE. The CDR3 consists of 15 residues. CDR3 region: CASSVDGRASYEQYF. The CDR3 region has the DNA TGTGCCAGCAGCGTAGACGGGAGGGCCTCCTACGAGCAGTACTTC.

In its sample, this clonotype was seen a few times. This chain's CDR3 is CASRGQGLYGYTF. The CDR3 DNA follows: TGTGCCAGCAGGGGACAGGGCCTCTATGGCTACACCTTC. The rearrangement uses TRBV6-5 and TRBJ1-2; 9 positions agree with TRBD1. The CDR3 length is 13 residues. CDR1 and CDR2 from the germline V gene are MNHEY and SVGAGI. J was trimmed by 4 bases and V by 6 bases; bases with no gene match: 3.

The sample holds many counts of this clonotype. This CDR3 reads CASSPPTSGSSNEQFF. For the CDR3, the DNA is TGTGCCAGCAGTCCTCCGACTAGCGGGAGCTCCAATGAGCAGTTCTTC. This rearrangement joins TRBV12-3 or TRBV12-4 to TRBJ2-1; 12 bases match TRBD2. CDR3 size: 16 residues. With 5 bases clipped from V and 6 bases from J, the junction kept 8 bases outside the gene matches.

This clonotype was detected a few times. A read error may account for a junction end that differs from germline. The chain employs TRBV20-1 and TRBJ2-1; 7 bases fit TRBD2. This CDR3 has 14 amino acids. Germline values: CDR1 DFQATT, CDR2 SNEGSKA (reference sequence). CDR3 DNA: TGCAGTGATAGAGATTCCTTCGGGGGGAATGAGCAGTTCTTC. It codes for CSDRDSFGGNEQFF.

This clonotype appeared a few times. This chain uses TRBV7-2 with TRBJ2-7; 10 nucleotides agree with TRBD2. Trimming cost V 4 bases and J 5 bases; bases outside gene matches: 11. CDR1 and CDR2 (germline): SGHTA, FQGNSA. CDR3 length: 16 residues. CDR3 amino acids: CASSSSTSGTLHEQYF. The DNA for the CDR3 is TGTGCCAGCAGCTCCTCTACTAGCGGGACTCTCCACGAGCAGTACTTC.

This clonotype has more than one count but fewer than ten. CDR3 sequence reads: CATSGSGANTGELFF. For the CDR3, the DNA is TGTGCCACCAGTGGTAGCGGGGCGAACACCGGGGAGCTGTTTTTT. This rearrangement joins TRBV24-1 to TRBJ2-2, with TRBD2 matching over 8 bases. This CDR3 is built from 15 residues. Losses at the gene ends were 5 bases for V and 0 bases for J; bases not matched to a gene: 1. CDR1 KGHDR and CDR2 SFDVKD come from the germline V gene.

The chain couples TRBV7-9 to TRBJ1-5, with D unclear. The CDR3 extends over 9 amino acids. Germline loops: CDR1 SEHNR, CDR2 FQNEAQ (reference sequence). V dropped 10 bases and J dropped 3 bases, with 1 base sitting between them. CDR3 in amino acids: CATNQPQHF. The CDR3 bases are TGTGCCACCAATCAGCCCCAGCATTTT.

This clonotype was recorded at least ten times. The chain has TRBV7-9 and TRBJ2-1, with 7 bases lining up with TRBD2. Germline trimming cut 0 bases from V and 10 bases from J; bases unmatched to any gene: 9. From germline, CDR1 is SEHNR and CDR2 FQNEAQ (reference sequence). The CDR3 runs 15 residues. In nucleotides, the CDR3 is TGTGCCAGCAGCTTAGCTCGCGGGGGAGCGAACGAGCAGTTCTTC. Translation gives CASSLARGGANEQFF.

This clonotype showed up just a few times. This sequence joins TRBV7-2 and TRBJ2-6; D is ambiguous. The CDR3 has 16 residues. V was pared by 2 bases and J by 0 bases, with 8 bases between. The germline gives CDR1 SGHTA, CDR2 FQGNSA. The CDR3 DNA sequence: TGTGCCAGCAGCTTATCTTGGAGCTCTGGGGCCAACGTCCTGACTTTC. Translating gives CASSLSWSSGANVLTF.

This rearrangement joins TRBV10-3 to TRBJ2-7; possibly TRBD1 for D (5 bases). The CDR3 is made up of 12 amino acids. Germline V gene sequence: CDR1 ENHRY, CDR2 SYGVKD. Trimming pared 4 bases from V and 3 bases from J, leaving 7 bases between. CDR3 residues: CAISGQGYEQYF. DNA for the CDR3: TGTGCCATCAGTGGGCAGGGCTACGAGCAGTACTTC.

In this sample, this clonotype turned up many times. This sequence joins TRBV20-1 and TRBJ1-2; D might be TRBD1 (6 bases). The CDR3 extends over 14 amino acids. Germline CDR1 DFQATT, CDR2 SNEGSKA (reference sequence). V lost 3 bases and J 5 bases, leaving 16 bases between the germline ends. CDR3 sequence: CSASASTGRYGYTF. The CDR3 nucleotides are TGCAGTGCTAGCGCCTCTACAGGGCGGTATGGCTACACCTTC.

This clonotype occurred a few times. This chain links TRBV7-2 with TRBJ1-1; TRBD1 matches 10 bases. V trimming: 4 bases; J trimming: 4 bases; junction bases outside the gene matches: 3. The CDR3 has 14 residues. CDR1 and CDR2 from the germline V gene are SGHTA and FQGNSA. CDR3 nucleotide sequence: TGTGCCAGCAGCTCTGACAGGGGGCTCACTGAAGCTTTCTTT. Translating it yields CASSSDRGLTEAFF. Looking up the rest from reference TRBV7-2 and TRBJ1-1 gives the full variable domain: GAGVSQSPSNKVTEKGKDVELRCDPISGHTALYWYRQSLGQGLEFLIYFQGNSAPDKSGLPSDRFSAERTGGSVSTLTIQRTQQEDSAVYLCASSSDRGLTEAFFGQGTRLTVV.

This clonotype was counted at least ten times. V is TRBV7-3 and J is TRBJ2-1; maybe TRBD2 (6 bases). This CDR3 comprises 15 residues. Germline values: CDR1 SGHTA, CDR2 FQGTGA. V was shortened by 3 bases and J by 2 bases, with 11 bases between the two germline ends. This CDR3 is CASSFGGGAYNEQFF. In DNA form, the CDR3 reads TGTGCCAGCAGCTTCGGGGGAGGCGCCTACAATGAGCAGTTCTTC.

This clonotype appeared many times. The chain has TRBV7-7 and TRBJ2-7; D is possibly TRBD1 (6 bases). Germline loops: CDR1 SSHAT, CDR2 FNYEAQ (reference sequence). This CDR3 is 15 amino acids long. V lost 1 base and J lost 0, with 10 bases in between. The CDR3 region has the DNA TGTGCCAGCAGCTTAGGTCCAGGGGACTCCTACGAGCAGTACTTC. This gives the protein CASSLGPGDSYEQYF.

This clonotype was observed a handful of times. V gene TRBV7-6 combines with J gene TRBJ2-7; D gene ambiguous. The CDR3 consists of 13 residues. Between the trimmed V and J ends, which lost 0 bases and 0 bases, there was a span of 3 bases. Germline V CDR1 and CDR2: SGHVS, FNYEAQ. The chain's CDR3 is CASSLAFSYEQYF. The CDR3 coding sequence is TGTGCCAGCAGCTTAGCCTTCTCCTACGAGCAGTACTTC.